This passage covers 17 T cell receptor beta chains from one sample sequenced in a study of neoadjuvant anti-PD-1 for oral cavity cancer. Profiled with immunoSEQ multiplex PCR; TCRdb holds only in-frame clones, not every one. The sample has about 14,000 clones; just under 70% are singletons. The time point here: after neoadjuvant nivolumab, at surgical resection. The sample consisted of PBMCs, taken after nivolumab (anti-PD-1) treatment. These receptors all stem from a person aged 35 to 85 with oral cavity squamous cell carcinoma.

This clone came up a few times. This sequence joins TRBV2 and TRBJ1-2; tentatively, D is TRBD1 (6 bases). Germline CDR1 reads SNHLY; CDR2 reads FYNNEI. V was trimmed by 5 bases and J by 8 bases, leaving 21 bases between them. The CDR3 has 15 residues. This CDR3 is CASSSKGTGGLGYTF. CDR3 nucleotide sequence: TGTGCCAGCAGTTCCAAGGGGACCGGGGGCTTGGGCTACACCTTC.

V and J are TRBV19 and TRBJ2-1; D gene ambiguous. The V gene's germline CDR1 is LNHDA and CDR2 SQIVND (reference sequence). The CDR3 runs to 16 residues. V was cut by 3 bases and J by 2 bases, with 14 bases left in between. CDR3 in DNA: TGTGCCAGTAGTATTATTATAGTGAACCCCTACAATGAGCAGTTCTTC. Its translation: CASSIIIVNPYNEQFF.

This sequence joins TRBV19 and TRBJ2-1; 12 bases are shared with TRBD2. The CDR3 extends over 15 amino acids. J gave up 6 bases and V 4 bases, and 4 bases lay outside the gene matches. The germline V gene encodes CDR1 LNHDA and CDR2 SQIVND (reference sequence). The CDR3 nucleotides are TGTGCCAGTAGTACCCGGACTAGCGGGATCAATGAGCAGTTCTTC. The encoded protein is CASSTRTSGINEQFF.

This clone was detected a few times. CDR3 sequence (DNA): TGTGCCAGCAGCCTCGTCCCGGGACAGGGGAACTATGGCTACACCTTC. It codes for CASSLVPGQGNYGYTF. The gene calls are TRBV7-8 and TRBJ1-2; the match to TRBD1 covers 10 bases. Trimming took 5 bases from V and 2 from J; bases not matched to a gene: 8. The length of the CDR3 is 16 residues. The germline V gene encodes CDR1 SGHVS and CDR2 FQNEAQ. The variable domain in full, with the rest retrieved from reference TRBV7-8 and TRBJ1-2, is GAGVSQSPRYKVAKRGQDVALRCDPISGHVSLFWYQQALGQGPEFLTYFQNEAQLDKSGLPSDRFFAERPEGSVSTLKIQRTQQEDSAVYLCASSLVPGQGNYGYTFGSGTRLTVV.

The rearrangement uses TRBV25-1 and TRBJ1-1; no clear D gene. Trimming pared 2 bases from V and 0 bases from J, leaving 1 base between. From germline, CDR1 is MGHDK and CDR2 SYGVNS. The CDR3 is made up of 12 amino acids. Here the CDR3 reads CASSEMNTEAFF. In nucleotides, the CDR3 is TGTGCCAGCAGTGAAATGAACACTGAAGCTTTCTTT.

The gene calls are TRBV5-1 and TRBJ1-1; 8 nucleotides agree with TRBD1. The CDR3 spans 13 residues. V lost 1 base, J lost 5 bases, and 1 base stayed unmatched. Germline CDR1 and CDR2: SGHRS and YFSETQ. The CDR3 nucleotides read TGCGCCAGCAGCTTGACAGGGGGAACTGAAGCTTTCTTT. This codes for CASSLTGGTEAFF.

This chain links TRBV5-6 with TRBJ2-1; maybe TRBD2 (5 bases). V lost 1 base and J 7 bases, leaving 6 bases between the germline ends. This CDR3 region has 12 residues. Germline CDR1 reads SGHDT; CDR2 reads YYEEEE. The CDR3 nucleotides read TGTGCCAGCAGCTTGACGGGGAATGAGCAGTTCTTC. This translates into CASSLTGNEQFF.

The gene calls are TRBV4-1 and TRBJ1-5, with 9 bases that match TRBD1. Germline loops: CDR1 MGHRA, CDR2 YSYEKL. J lost 7 bases, V lost 3 bases, and 13 bases had no gene match. CDR3 length: 17 residues. The CDR3 region is CASSHQPGQGVRQPQHF. The CDR3 DNA reads TGCGCCAGCAGCCATCAACCGGGACAGGGTGTACGGCAGCCCCAGCATTTT.

This clone came up a few times. The chain links TRBV10-2 to TRBJ2-7; 8 bases line up with TRBD1. V lost 0 bases, J lost 3 bases, and 4 bases stayed unmatched. Germline-derived CDR1 and CDR2 are WSHSY and SAAADI. CDR3 size: 15 residues. The CDR3 nucleotides are TGCGCCAGCAGTGAGTCGAACAGGGGGATCTACGAGCAGTACTTC. Translating it yields CASSESNRGIYEQYF.

This clone was detected once. The chain links TRBV6-5 to TRBJ2-7; D unclear. The CDR3 is 15 residues long. V shed 6 bases and J shed 1 base, with 16 bases lying between them. Germline CDR1 is MNHEY and CDR2 is SVGAGI. The CDR3 nucleotides read TGTGCCAGCAGCCCTGGGCTTTGGGGTTCCTACGAGCAGTACTTC. Encoded protein: CASSPGLWGSYEQYF.

V gene TRBV4-2 combines with J gene TRBJ2-3, with D tentatively TRBD1 (5 bases). V shed 4 bases and J shed 2 bases, with 19 bases lying between them. Germline loops: CDR1 LGHNA, CDR2 YNFKEQ. CDR3 length: 17 residues. As DNA, the CDR3 is TGTGCCAGCAGCCCCCGTTTAGGGGTGGGCGACACAGATACGCAGTATTTT. Translating it yields CASSPRLGVGDTDTQYF.

V gene TRBV29-1 combines with J gene TRBJ1-4, with D hard to call. V shed 1 base and J shed 0 bases, with 3 bases lying between them. CDR1 is SQVTM, CDR2 ANQGSEA, per germline. The CDR3 consists of 13 residues. The CDR3 region is CSVEGATNEKLFF. The CDR3 bases are TGCAGCGTTGAAGGCGCAACTAATGAAAAACTGTTTTTT.

This clone came up once. This sample includes further DNA sequences coding for the same CDR3. The chain uses TRBV5-1 and TRBJ2-2, with TRBD1 matching over 8 bases. Germline V lookup: CDR1 SGHRS, CDR2 YFSETQ. This CDR3 spans 16 amino acids. Trimming at V came to 0 bases and at J to 5 bases, leaving 6 bases not matched to a gene. Here the CDR3 DNA reads TGCGCCAGCAGCTTGGGAGGGGACAGGCGAACCGGGGAGCTGTTTTTT. This sequence encodes CASSLGGDRRTGELFF.

This clone has only a few counts. This chain uses TRBV6-4 with TRBJ2-1; D is perhaps TRBD2 (6 bases). Trimming took 3 bases from V and 6 from J, leaving 12 bases between them. The CDR3 spans 14 residues. Germline V lookup: CDR1 MRHNA, CDR2 SNTAGT. CDR3 loop: CASSEEGGINEQFF. The DNA for the CDR3 is TGTGCCAGCAGTGAGGAGGGCGGGATCAATGAGCAGTTCTTC.

This clone was detected only a few times. The chain recombines TRBV5-1 with TRBJ2-1, with 12 bases fitting TRBD1. CDR1 SGHRS and CDR2 YFSETQ come from the germline V gene. V lost 0 bases, J lost 7 bases, and 8 bases stayed unmatched. The CDR3 has 17 residues. The CDR3 nucleotides are TGCGCCAGCAGCTTGGCCCCGGGACAGGGGGCGATAAATGAGCAGTTCTTC. It is translated as CASSLAPGQGAINEQFF.

V usage is TRBV7-9 and J usage is TRBJ2-1, with D possibly matching TRBD2 (7 bases). Looked up from germline, CDR1 is SEHNR and CDR2 is FQNEAQ (reference sequence). Trimming shortened V by 1 base and J by 12 bases, and 16 bases separated the two germline ends. This CDR3 is 14 amino acids long. CDR3 amino acids: CASSLDAGAFRQFF. In DNA form, the CDR3 reads TGTGCCAGCAGCTTAGACGCGGGGGCCTTCCGGCAGTTCTTC.

This clone has a handful of counts. J is TRBJ2-2 and V is TRBV9; 7 nucleotides match TRBD2. Looked up from germline, CDR1 is SGDLS and CDR2 is YYNGEE. V dropped 0 bases and J dropped 1; count of bases not matched to a gene: 3. The CDR3 extends over 16 amino acids. CDR3 sequence reads: CASSVAVAGNTGELFF. Written as DNA, the CDR3 is TGTGCCAGCAGCGTAGCGGTAGCGGGGAACACCGGGGAGCTGTTTTTT.